The present T cell receptor beta chain was sequenced within a study of blood T cell repertoires in COVID-19. V was cut by 4 bases and J by 7 bases, with 14 bases left in between. Germline V gives CDR1 SGDLS, CDR2 YYNGEE. There are 13 residues in the CDR3. Libraries were prepared by immunoSEQ multiplex PCR; TCRdb keeps only in-frame clonotypes and omits some of them. The sample lists 300,000 or so clones, around 84% occurring once. The chain uses TRBV9 and TRBJ1-2, with D hard to call. Sequences were obtained from PBMCs or T cells enriched from blood (not recorded which). This TCR was sampled from a young woman who had recovered from COVID-19. CDR3 nucleotides: TGTGCCAGCAGCCCGGCCGGTGACTCTGGCTACACCTTC. Translated: CASSPAGDSGYTF. Looking up the rest from reference TRBV9 and TRBJ1-2 gives the full variable domain: DSGVTQTPKHLITATGQRVTLRCSPRSGDLSVYWYQQSLDQGLQFLIQYYNGEERAKGNILERFSAQQFPDLHSELNLSSLELGDSALYFCASSPAGDSGYTFGSGTRLTVV.